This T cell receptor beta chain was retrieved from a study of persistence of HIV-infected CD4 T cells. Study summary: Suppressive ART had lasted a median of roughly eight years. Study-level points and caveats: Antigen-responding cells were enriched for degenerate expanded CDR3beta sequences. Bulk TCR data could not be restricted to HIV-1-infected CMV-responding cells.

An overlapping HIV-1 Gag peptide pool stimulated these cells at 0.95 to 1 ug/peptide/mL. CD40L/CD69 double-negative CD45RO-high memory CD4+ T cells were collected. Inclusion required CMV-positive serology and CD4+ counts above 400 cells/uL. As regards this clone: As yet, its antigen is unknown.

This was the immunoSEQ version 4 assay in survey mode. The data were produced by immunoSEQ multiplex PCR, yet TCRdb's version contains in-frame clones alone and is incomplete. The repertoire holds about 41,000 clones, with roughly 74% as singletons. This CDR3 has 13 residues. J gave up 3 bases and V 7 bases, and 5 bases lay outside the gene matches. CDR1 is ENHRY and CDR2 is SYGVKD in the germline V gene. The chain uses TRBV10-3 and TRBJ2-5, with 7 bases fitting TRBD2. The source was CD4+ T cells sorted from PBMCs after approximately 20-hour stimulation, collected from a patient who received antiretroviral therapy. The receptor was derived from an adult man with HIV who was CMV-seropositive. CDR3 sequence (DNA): TGTGCCATCAAGGCTAGCGGTGAAGAGACCCAGTACTTC. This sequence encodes CAIKASGEETQYF.